The 18 T cell receptor beta chains below were found in one sample sequenced in a study of T cells in Graves' hyperthyroidism and ophthalmopathy. Using RNA transcripts as the source, TCR beta CDR3 regions were amplified. Carried out on the TCR CDR3, a first-round RT-PCR used the HTBI primer set. TCRdb reprocessed the multiplex PCR reads with MiXCR, giving one entry per CDR3 protein. The sample includes 600,000 to 900,000 distinct CDR3 sequences, 16% seen only once; the top ten take around 7.7%. Sequencing used blood. These receptors originate from a man between 18 and 29 years old with Graves' hyperthyroidism.

This clonotype came up many times. The chain has TRBV7-8 and TRBJ2-1; TRBD1 matches at 9 bases. The V and J ends lost 3 bases and 4 bases, in that order; junction bases with no gene match: 4. Germline lookup yields CDR1 SGHVS and CDR2 FQNEAQ. The CDR3 is 15 amino acids. This CDR3 reads CASSFGTGSYNEQFF. CDR3 nucleotides: TGTGCCAGCAGCTTCGGGACAGGGAGTTACAATGAGCAGTTCTTC.

V gene TRBV19 combines with J gene TRBJ2-1, with 10 bases that match TRBD2. The CDR3 length is 17 residues. Per germline, CDR1 LNHDA and CDR2 SQIVND (reference sequence). J lost 0 bases, V lost 5 bases, and 7 bases had no gene match. CDR3 amino acids: CASSPSRTSGSYNEQFF. CDR3 coding DNA: TGTGCCAGTAGTCCCTCCCGGACTAGCGGCTCCTACAATGAGCAGTTCTTC.

This clonotype was recorded many times. This chain connects TRBV2 to TRBJ1-1; no clear D gene. CDR3 size: 15 residues. CDR1 is SNHLY and CDR2 is FYNNEI in the germline V gene. V was pared by 7 bases and J by 1 base, with 16 bases between. The CDR3: CASTQVSRGNTEAFF. The DNA for the CDR3 is TGTGCCAGCACTCAGGTCTCTCGGGGGAACACTGAAGCTTTCTTT.

This clonotype was detected a few times. The chain links TRBV4-2 to TRBJ2-1; 11 nucleotides align to TRBD2. This CDR3 has 16 residues. In germline, CDR1 is LGHNA, CDR2 YNFKEQ. The trim removed 3 bases at V and 3 bases at J, leaving 4 bases unmatched. CDR3 nucleotides: TGTGCCAGCAGCCAGGTAGGGACTAGCGGCTACAATGAGCAGTTCTTC. It codes for CASSQVGTSGYNEQFF.

The V call is TRBV12-3 or TRBV12-4, the J call TRBJ2-7; D might be TRBD1 (7 bases). V was trimmed by 8 bases and J by 2 bases, leaving 13 bases between them. The CDR3 extends over 13 amino acids. The CDR3 spells CASGGTVAYEQYF. Here the CDR3 DNA reads TGTGCCAGCGGGGGGACAGTGGCCTACGAGCAGTACTTC.

This clonotype was detected ten times or more. The chain couples TRBV7-9 to TRBJ1-2; D remains ambiguous. Trimming took 1 base from V and 8 from J, leaving 14 bases between them. There are 14 residues in the CDR3. The V gene's germline CDR1 is SEHNR and CDR2 FQNEAQ (reference sequence). DNA for the CDR3: TGTGCCAGCAGCTTAGGACTGGGTTTGGAAGGCTACACCTTC. Translation: CASSLGLGLEGYTF.

This clonotype was found many times. The chain recombines TRBV24-1 with TRBJ2-5; 8 nucleotides match TRBD1. The J segment lost 2 bases and the V segment lost 3 bases, leaving 7 bases of the junction unmatched. The CDR3 is 16 residues long. The V gene's germline CDR1 is KGHDR and CDR2 SFDVKD. The CDR3 DNA is TGTGCCACCAGTGATGTACGGACAGGGCGGCAAGAGACCCAGTACTTC. Residues: CATSDVRTGRQETQYF.

This sequence joins TRBV18 and TRBJ2-7; D is possibly TRBD2 (6 bases). This CDR3 spans 16 amino acids. The V end was cut by 3 bases, the J end by 4 bases, with 19 bases between. From germline, CDR1 is KGHSH and CDR2 LQKENI. The CDR3 coding sequence is TGTGCCAGCTCACCTCCTGTACGGGAGCGACGGTACGAGCAGTACTTC. It codes for CASSPPVRERRYEQYF. Drawing the rest from reference TRBV18 and TRBJ2-7, the complete variable domain is NAGVMQNPRHLVRRRGQEARLRCSPMKGHSHVYWYRQLPEEGLKFMVYLQKENIIDESGMPKERFSAEFPKEGPSILRIQQVVRGDSAAYFCASSPPVRERRYEQYFGPGTRLTVT.

A few counts support this clonotype. The V and J genes are TRBV11-2 and TRBJ1-6; D not resolved. Trimming shortened V by 1 base and J by 7 bases, and 14 bases separated the two germline ends. Germline V gene lookup returns CDR1 SGHAT and CDR2 FQNNGV. The CDR3 sequence is 16 residues long. CDR3 sequence reads: CASSLVYQEENSPLHF. In nucleotides, the CDR3 is TGTGCCAGCAGCTTAGTATATCAGGAGGAGAATTCACCCCTCCACTTT.

This clonotype has a count of ten or more. The rearrangement uses TRBV30 and TRBJ2-2; possibly TRBD1 or TRBD2 for D (5 bases each). Germline V gene lookup returns CDR1 GTSNPN and CDR2 SVGIG (reference sequence). Trimming cost V 5 bases and J 2 bases, with 12 bases left between them. The CDR3 covers 14 residues. In DNA form, the CDR3 reads TGTGCCTGGTCCTGGGGGTATAACACCGGGGAGCTGTTTTTT. This encodes CAWSWGYNTGELFF. Full variable domain (missing parts from reference TRBV30 and TRBJ2-2): SQTIHQWPATLVQPVGSPLSLECTVEGTSNPNLYWYRQAAGRGLQLLFYSVGIGQISSEVPQNLSASRPQDRQFILSSKKLLLSDSGFYLCAWSWGYNTGELFFGEGSRLTVL.

The chain couples TRBV6-1 to TRBJ2-1, with a possible D match to TRBD2 (5 bases). Trimming stripped 7 bases from V and 6 bases from J, with 16 bases between. Looked up from germline, CDR1 is MNHNS and CDR2 is SASEGT. This CDR3 comprises 14 residues. CDR3 amino acids: CASKGGRASNEQFF. Written as DNA, the CDR3 is TGTGCCAGCAAAGGTGGGAGAGCTAGCAATGAGCAGTTCTTC.

This clonotype was picked up a small number of times. The rearrangement links TRBV30 to TRBJ2-2; D is unresolved. Deletions cut 3 bases from V and 4 bases from J, with 15 bases between. This CDR3 contains 15 residues. Germline loops: CDR1 GTSNPN, CDR2 SVGIG (reference sequence). The CDR3 DNA reads TGTGCCTGGAGCCCCTCCGGGCTTCTCACCGGGGAGCTGTTTTTT. Encoded protein: CAWSPSGLLTGELFF.

This clonotype came up many times. This chain uses TRBV3-1 with TRBJ2-3; D gene ambiguous. Looked up from germline, CDR1 is LGHDT and CDR2 is YNNKEL (reference sequence). The V end lost 1 base, the J end lost 4 bases, and 12 bases lay between the germline ends. This CDR3 comprises 15 residues. This CDR3 reads CASSQGTKVADTQYF. Here the CDR3 DNA reads TGTGCCAGCAGCCAAGGGACGAAGGTGGCAGATACGCAGTATTTT.

This clonotype was detected ten times or more. The chain links TRBV29-1 to TRBJ2-7; 8 nucleotides match TRBD2. Germline CDR1 reads SQVTM; CDR2 reads ANQGSEA. The CDR3 length is 13 residues. The V and J ends lost 7 bases and 5 bases, in that order; junction bases with no gene match: 10. The CDR3 DNA reads TGCAGCGCTGGGACTAGAGCCCGTAACGAGCAGTACTTC. It is translated as CSAGTRARNEQYF.

The V gene is TRBV20-1, the J gene TRBJ2-5, with 8 bases aligning to TRBD2. The V and J ends lost 2 bases and 4 bases, in that order; junction bases with no gene match: 6. This CDR3 is 14 amino acids long. In germline, CDR1 is DFQATT, CDR2 SNEGSKA (reference sequence). CDR3 sequence: CSARWVAGIETQYF. The CDR3, as DNA: TGCAGTGCTAGATGGGTAGCGGGAATAGAGACCCAGTACTTC.

This clonotype was seen at least ten times. The V call is TRBV11-1, the J call TRBJ2-1; D possibly matches TRBD1 or TRBD2 (5 bases each). Trimming stripped 5 bases from V and 0 bases from J, with 11 bases between. Germline V lookup: CDR1 SGHAT, CDR2 FQDESV (reference sequence). The CDR3 sequence is 15 residues long. CDR3 nucleotides: TGTGCCAGCAGCCGGGACCAAAGCTCCTACAATGAGCAGTTCTTC. As protein: CASSRDQSSYNEQFF.

This clonotype has only a few counts. This chain uses TRBV6-1 with TRBJ2-7; TRBD1 matches at 7 bases. Germline V gene data show CDR1 as MNHNS and CDR2 as SASEGT. V lost 3 bases and J lost 6; bases outside the gene matches: 2. The CDR3 runs to 12 residues. CDR3 loop: CASSDRQGEQYF. For the CDR3, the DNA is TGTGCCAGCAGTGACCGACAGGGCGAGCAGTACTTC.

At least ten counts were recorded for this clonotype. This chain connects TRBV24-1 to TRBJ1-1, with no clear D. V was clipped by 3 bases and J by 7 bases, with 14 bases between them. Per the germline V gene, CDR1 is KGHDR and CDR2 is SFDVKD. CDR3 length: 14 amino acids. Here the CDR3 DNA reads TGTGCCACCAGTGATCCAACGAGGGAGGATGAAGCTTTCTTT. Translating gives CATSDPTREDEAFF.